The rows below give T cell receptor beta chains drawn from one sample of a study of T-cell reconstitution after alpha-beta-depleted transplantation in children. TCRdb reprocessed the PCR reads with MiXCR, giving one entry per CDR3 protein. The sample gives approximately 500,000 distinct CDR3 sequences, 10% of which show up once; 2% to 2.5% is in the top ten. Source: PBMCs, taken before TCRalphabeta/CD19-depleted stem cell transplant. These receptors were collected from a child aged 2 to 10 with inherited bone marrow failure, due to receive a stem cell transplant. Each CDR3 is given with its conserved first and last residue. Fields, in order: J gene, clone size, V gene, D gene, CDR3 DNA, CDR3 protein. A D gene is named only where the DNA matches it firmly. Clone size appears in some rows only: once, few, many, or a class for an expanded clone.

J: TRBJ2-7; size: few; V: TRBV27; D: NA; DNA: TGTGCCAGTCGAACAGCCAGGGCCTACGAGCAGTACTTC; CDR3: CASRTARAYEQYF
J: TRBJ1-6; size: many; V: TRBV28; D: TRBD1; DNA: TGTGCCAGCAGTTCTCCCGACAGGGCGCCCCTCCACTTT; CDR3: CASSSPDRAPLHF
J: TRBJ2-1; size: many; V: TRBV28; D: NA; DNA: TGTGCCAGCAGTTTGACCCTAGGGAATGACAATGCGCAGTTCTTC; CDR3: CASSLTLGNDNAQFF
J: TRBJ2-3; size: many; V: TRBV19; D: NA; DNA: TGTGCCAGTAGTATCCCTGGCGGAGGCGCAGATACGCAGTATTTT; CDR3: CASSIPGGGADTQYF
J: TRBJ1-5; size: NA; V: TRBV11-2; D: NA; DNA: TGTGCCAGCAGCTTAGGATGGCAGGGGAATCAGCCCCAGCATTTT; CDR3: CASSLGWQGNQPQHF
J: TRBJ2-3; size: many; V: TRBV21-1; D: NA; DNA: TGTGCCAGCAGCAAAGCTAAGGGGGGGTCCACAGATACGCAGTATTTT; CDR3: CASSKAKGGSTDTQYF
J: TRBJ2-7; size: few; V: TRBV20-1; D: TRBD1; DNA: TGCAGTGCTAGTGGGACAGCGACATACGAGCAGTACTTC; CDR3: CSASGTATYEQYF
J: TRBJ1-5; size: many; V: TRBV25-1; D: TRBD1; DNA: TGTGCCAGCAGTGGCGGACAGGGCTATCAGCCCCAGCATTTT; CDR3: CASSGGQGYQPQHF
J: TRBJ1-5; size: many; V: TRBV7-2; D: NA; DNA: TGTGCCAGTGGGGTGGGGGGCACATACAATCAGCCCCAGCATTTT; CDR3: CASGVGGTYNQPQHF
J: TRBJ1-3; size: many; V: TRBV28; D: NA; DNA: TGTGCCAGCAGCGGGCGGTCTGGAAACACCATATATTTT; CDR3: CASSGRSGNTIYF
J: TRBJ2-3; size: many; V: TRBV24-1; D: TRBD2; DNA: TGTGCCACCTCAGAGGGAGGGCGCGGCGGAGATACGCAGTATTTT; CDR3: CATSEGGRGGDTQYF
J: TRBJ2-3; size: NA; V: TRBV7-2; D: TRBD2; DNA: TGTGCCAGCAGCGGCGGGGGGGGCACAGATACGCAGTATTTT; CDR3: CASSGGGGTDTQYF
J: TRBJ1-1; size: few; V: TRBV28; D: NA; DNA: TGTGCCAGCAGTTTCTCCGAATGGCGTGAAGCTTTCTTT; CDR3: CASSFSEWREAFF
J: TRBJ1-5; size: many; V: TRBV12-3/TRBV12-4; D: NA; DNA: TGTGCCAGCAGCCCCCGCCTGGAAAATAGGAATCAGCCCCAGCATTTT; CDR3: CASSPRLENRNQPQHF
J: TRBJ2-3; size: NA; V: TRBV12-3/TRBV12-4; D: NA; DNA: TGTGCCAGCACCGAACGAAATACGCAGTATTTT; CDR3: CASTERNTQYF
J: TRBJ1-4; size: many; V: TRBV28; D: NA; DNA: TGTGCCAGCAGTTTATTTGCAGGGCAGTATAATGAAAAACTGTTTTTT; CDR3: CASSLFAGQYNEKLFF
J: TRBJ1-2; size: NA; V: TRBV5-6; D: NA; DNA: TGTGCCAGCAGCTCCTCCAGGACGGGAAACTATGGCTACACCTTC; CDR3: CASSSSRTGNYGYTF
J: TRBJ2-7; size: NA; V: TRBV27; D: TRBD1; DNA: TGTGCCAGCAGTTTACGAGGGACAGGGGGCCGGCAGCAGTACTTC; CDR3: CASSLRGTGGRQQYF
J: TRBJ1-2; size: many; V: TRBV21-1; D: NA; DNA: TGTGCCAGCAGCAAAGGGGGGACAGGGAGGGAGAAGGATGGCTACACCTTC; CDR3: CASSKGGTGREKDGYTF
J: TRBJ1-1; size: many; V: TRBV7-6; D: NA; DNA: TGTGCCAGCAGCTTCGCCGGACAGCTCGCTTTCTTT; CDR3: CASSFAGQLAFF
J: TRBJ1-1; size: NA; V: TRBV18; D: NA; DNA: TGTGCCAGCTCACCAAGGTCTCCCGGGGCTGGTGAAGCTTTCTTT; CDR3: CASSPRSPGAGEAFF
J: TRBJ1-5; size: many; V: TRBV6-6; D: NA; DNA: TGTGCCAGCAGGAATCAGGGGAATCAGCCCCAGCATTTT; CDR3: CASRNQGNQPQHF
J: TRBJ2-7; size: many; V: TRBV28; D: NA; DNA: TGTGCCAGCAGTCCCTTCTCCTACGAGCAGTACTTC; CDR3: CASSPFSYEQYF
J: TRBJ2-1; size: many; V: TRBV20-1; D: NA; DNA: TGCAGTGGTGATTTGGCGGGGTTCTACAATGAGCAGTTCTTC; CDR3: CSGDLAGFYNEQFF
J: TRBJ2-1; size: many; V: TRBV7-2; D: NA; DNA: TGTGCCAGCAGCTTAAGAGAGGGTGGAGGGCAGTTCTTC; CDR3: CASSLREGGGQFF
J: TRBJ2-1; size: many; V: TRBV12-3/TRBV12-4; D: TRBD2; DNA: TGTGCCAGCAGCGAAAGGAGGGCGGGAGGATTTAGTGAGCAGTTCTTC; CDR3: CASSERRAGGFSEQFF
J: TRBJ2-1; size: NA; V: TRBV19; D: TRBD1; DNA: TGTGCCAGCACGACAGGGAGTTACAATGAGCAGTTCTTC; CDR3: CASTTGSYNEQFF
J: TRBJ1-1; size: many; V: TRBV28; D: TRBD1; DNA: TGTGCCAGCAGAAGGACAGGCGAGATTGAAGCTTTCTTT; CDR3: CASRRTGEIEAFF
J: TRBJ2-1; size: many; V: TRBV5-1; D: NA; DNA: TGCGCCAGCAGCTTGCAGCGAGGAAGTTACAATGAGCAGTTCTTC; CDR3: CASSLQRGSYNEQFF
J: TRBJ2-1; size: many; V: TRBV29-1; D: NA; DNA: TGCAGCGTTGAACCCCAGGGGAGCGGAGGGGTGGATGAGCAGTTCTTC; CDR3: CSVEPQGSGGVDEQFF
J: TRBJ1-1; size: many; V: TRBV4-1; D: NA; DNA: TGCGCCAGCAGCCAAGGGTCTCGGATGAACACTGAAGCTTTCTTT; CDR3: CASSQGSRMNTEAFF
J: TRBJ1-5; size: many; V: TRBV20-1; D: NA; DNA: TGCAGTGCTGCACGCGGGACGGACAACGGTCAGCCCCAGCATTTT; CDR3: CSAARGTDNGQPQHF
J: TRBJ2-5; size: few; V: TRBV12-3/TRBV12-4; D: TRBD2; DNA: TGTGCCAGCAGTTTACTTACGGCGGCGGGAGGGCGCGCCCAAGAGACCCAGTACTTC; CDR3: CASSLLTAAGGRAQETQYF
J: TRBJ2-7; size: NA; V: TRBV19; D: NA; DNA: TGTGCCAGTAGTAACAGGGATGGCTACGAGCAGTACTTC; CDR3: CASSNRDGYEQYF
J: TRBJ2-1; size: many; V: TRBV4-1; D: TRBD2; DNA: TGCGCCAGCAGCCAGGGACTAGCGGGAGAAATCTACAATGAGCAGTTCTTC; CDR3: CASSQGLAGEIYNEQFF
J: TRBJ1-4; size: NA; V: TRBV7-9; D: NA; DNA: TGTGCCAGCAGCTCCCCCGGGGATACTAATGAAAAACTGTTTTTT; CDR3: CASSSPGDTNEKLFF
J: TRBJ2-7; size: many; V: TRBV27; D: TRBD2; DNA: TGTGCCAGCAGCCTTGTAGCGGGAGACTCCTACGAGCAGTACTTC; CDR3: CASSLVAGDSYEQYF
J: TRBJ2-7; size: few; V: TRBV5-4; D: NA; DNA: TGTGCCAGCAGCCACGGACAGAACGAGCAGTACTTC; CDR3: CASSHGQNEQYF
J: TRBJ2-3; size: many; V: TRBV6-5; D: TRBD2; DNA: TGTGCCAGCTCAGGAGGACTAGCGGGAGCAGATACGCAGTATTTT; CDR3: CASSGGLAGADTQYF
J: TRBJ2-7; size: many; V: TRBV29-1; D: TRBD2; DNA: TGCAGCGTTGGCCTAGCGGGAATGTACGAGCAGTACTTC; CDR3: CSVGLAGMYEQYF
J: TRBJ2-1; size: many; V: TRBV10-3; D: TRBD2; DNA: TGTGCCATCACCCAGGGACTAGCTCGCGATGAGCAGTTCTTC; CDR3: CAITQGLARDEQFF